Given below is one TCR beta chain in context. TCRdb's table, derived via immunoSEQ multiplex PCR, lists solely in-frame clones and lacks some. The sample has around 500,000 clones, 75% to 90% seen once. Trimming stripped 3 bases from V and 7 bases from J, with 15 bases between. Germline CDR1 reads KGHSH; CDR2 reads LQKENI. The CDR3 runs to 14 residues. The data stem from a study of blood T cell repertoires in COVID-19. The sequenced sample consisted of peripheral blood. The J gene is TRBJ1-1, the V gene TRBV18; tentative D call: TRBD1 (6 bases). This sequence originates from a human donor in a cohort sampled during active COVID-19. CDR3 amino acids: CASSPTTGTNEAFF. The CDR3, as DNA: TGTGCCAGCTCACCGACGACGGGGACAAATGAAGCTTTCTTT. The full variable domain, with the rest looked up from reference TRBV18 and TRBJ1-1, is NAGVMQNPRHLVRRRGQEARLRCSPMKGHSHVYWYRQLPEEGLKFMVYLQKENIIDESGMPKERFSAEFPKEGPSILRIQQVVRGDSAAYFCASSPTTGTNEAFFGQGTRLTVV.